This T cell receptor (beta chain) is from a study of post-analysis software for immune sequencing data. Built from TCR beta cDNA, the libraries had unique molecular identifiers in them. From the PCR reads, TCRdb called clonotypes with MiXCR, one entry per CDR3 protein. The table has roughly 700,000 distinct CDR3 sequences, just under 30% seen once; the top ten hold roughly 0.57%. This clonotype was observed many times. Its antigen remains unidentified. V was pared by 5 bases and J by 13 bases, with 13 bases of the junction left unmatched. From germline, CDR1 is DFQATT and CDR2 SNEGSKA (reference sequence). The CDR3 length is 14 residues. Findings of the study overall: TRBV5-6, TRBV5-1 and TRBV20-1 belonged to a set of five TRBV segments that were more frequent in patients than controls.

The chain has TRBV20-1 and TRBJ2-4, with TRBD2 matching over 11 bases. This clonotype was sampled from a girl under 18 with multiple sclerosis. The sequencing input was blood. The CDR3 DNA follows: TGCAGTGCTTCTAGCGGGGGGCCCCAGGGTAAACAGTACTTC. This codes for CSASSGGPQGKQYF.